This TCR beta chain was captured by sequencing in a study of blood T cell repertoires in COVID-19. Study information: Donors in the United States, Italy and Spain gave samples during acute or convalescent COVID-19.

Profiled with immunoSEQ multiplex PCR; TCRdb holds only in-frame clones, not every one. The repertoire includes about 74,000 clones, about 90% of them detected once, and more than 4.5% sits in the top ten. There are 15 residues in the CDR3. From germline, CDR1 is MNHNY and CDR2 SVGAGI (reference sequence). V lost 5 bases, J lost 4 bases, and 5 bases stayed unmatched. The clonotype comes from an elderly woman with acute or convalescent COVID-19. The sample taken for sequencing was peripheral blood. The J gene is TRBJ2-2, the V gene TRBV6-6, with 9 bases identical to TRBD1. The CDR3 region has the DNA TGTGCCAGCAGTCTTGACAGGGGGGTCACCGGGGAGCTGTTTTTT. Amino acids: CASSLDRGVTGELFF.